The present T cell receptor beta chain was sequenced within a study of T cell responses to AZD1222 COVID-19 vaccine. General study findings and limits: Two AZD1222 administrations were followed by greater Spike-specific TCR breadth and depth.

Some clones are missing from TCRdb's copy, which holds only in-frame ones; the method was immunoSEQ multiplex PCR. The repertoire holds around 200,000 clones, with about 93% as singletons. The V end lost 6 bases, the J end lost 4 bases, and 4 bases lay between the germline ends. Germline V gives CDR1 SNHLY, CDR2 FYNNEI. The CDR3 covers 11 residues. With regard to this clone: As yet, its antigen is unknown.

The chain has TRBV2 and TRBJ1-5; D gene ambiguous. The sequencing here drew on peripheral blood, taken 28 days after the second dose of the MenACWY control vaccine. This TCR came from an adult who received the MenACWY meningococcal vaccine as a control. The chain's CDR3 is CASSLNQPQHF. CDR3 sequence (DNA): TGTGCCAGCAGCCTAAATCAGCCCCAGCATTTT.